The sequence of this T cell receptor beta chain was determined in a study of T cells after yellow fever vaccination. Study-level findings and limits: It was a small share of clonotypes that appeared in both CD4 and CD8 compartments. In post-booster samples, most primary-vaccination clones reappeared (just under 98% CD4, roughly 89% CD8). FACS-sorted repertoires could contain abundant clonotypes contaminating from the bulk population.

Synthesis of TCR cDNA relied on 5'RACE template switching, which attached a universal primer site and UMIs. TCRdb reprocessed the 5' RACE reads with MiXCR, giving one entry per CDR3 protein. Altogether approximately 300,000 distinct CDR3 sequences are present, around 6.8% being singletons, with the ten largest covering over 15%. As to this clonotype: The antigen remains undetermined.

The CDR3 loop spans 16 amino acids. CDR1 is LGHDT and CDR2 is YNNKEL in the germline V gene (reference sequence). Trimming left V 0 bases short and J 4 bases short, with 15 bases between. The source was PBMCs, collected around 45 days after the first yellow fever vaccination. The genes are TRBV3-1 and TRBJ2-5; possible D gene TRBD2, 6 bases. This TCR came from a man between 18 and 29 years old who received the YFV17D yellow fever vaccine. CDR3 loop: CASSQDWRGGGETQYF. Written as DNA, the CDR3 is TGTGCCAGCAGCCAAGATTGGAGGGGCGGTGGAGAGACCCAGTACTTC.